The 8 T cell receptor beta chains reported below all come from one sample, sequenced in a study of T cell changes during pregnancy in multiple sclerosis (dated by TCRdb to between 2018 and 2020). Libraries were constructed by the immunoSEQ multiplex PCR assay. TCRdb retrieved this table from immuneACCESS and kept in-frame rearrangements only. Not all clones are present; in checked studies, unresolved V genes account for under half, and no reason is known for the remainder. This sample lists 20,000 to 25,000 clones; approximately 90% were detected once. The ten largest clones add up to about 0.62% of the sample. Sequencing was performed on CD4+ T cells from peripheral blood mononuclear cells, taken in the third trimester of pregnancy. The receptors derive from a female donor with multiple sclerosis, enrolled in a pregnancy study.

CDR3 region: CAGRIIRGARTYGYTF. In DNA, the CDR3 is TGTGCCGGACGGATCATCCGGGGGGCCCGAACCTATGGCTACACCTTC. The V and J genes are TRBV30 and TRBJ1-2; D is perhaps TRBD1 (6 bases). CDR3 length: 16 residues. Germline V gene lookup returns CDR1 GTSNPN and CDR2 SVGIG (reference sequence). The V and J ends lost 8 bases and 4 bases respectively, with 26 bases between them.

V gene TRBV4-2 combines with J gene TRBJ1-1; unclear D gene. V was clipped by 3 bases and J by 3 bases, with 11 bases between them. The CDR3 consists of 14 residues. Per the germline V gene, CDR1 is LGHNA and CDR2 is YNFKEQ. CDR3 sequence: CASSQGAAYTEAFF. The CDR3 DNA reads as TGTGCCAGCAGCCAGGGCGCAGCTTACACTGAAGCTTTCTTT.

The rearrangement joins TRBV19 to TRBJ1-6; weak D call: TRBD1 (5 bases). Germline V gives CDR1 LNHDA, CDR2 SQIVND (reference sequence). Trimming shortened V by 4 bases and J by 6 bases, and 16 bases separated the two germline ends. The CDR3 consists of 16 residues. CDR3 in DNA: TGTGCCAGTAGTACGGGTCGGGGGGTTTTTAATTCACCCCTCCACTTT. Residues: CASSTGRGVFNSPLHF.

The V gene is TRBV18, the J gene TRBJ2-1, with a tentative D call TRBD1 (7 bases). Germline V gene sequence: CDR1 KGHSH, CDR2 LQKENI. The length of the CDR3 is 17 residues. Trimming pared 3 bases from V and 1 base from J, leaving 16 bases between. CDR3 amino acids: CASSPGSGGSSYNEQFF. The CDR3 DNA reads TGTGCCAGCTCACCCGGATCAGGGGGGAGTTCCTACAATGAGCAGTTCTTC.

V gene TRBV7-2 combines with J gene TRBJ2-1; 8 bases are a match to TRBD2. The CDR3 sequence is 15 residues long. V lost 0 bases, J lost 2 bases, and 0 bases stayed unmatched. The germline CDR1 and CDR2 sequences are SGHTA and FQGNSA. The CDR3 is CASSLASGAYNEQFF. CDR3 DNA sequence: TGTGCCAGCAGCTTAGCTAGCGGGGCCTACAATGAGCAGTTCTTC.

The chain links TRBV5-6 to TRBJ1-4; TRBD1 is a possible D gene (5 bases). Germline-derived CDR1 and CDR2 are SGHDT and YYEEEE. V dropped 0 bases and J dropped 6 bases, with 21 bases sitting between them. The CDR3 contains 18 residues. CDR3 residues: CASSLGRVWGGLDEKLFF. The CDR3 nucleotides read TGTGCCAGCAGCTTGGGCAGGGTATGGGGAGGTTTGGATGAAAAACTGTTTTTT. The whole variable domain, remainder taken from reference TRBV5-6 and TRBJ1-4, is DAGVTQSPTHLIKTRGQQVTLRCSPKSGHDTVSWYQQALGQGPQFIFQYYEEEERQRGNFPDRFSGHQFPNYSSELNVNALLLGDSALYLCASSLGRVWGGLDEKLFFGSGTQLSVL.

In this sample, this clone is medium-sized. The CDR3 nucleotides are TGTGCCAGCAGCTCCGCCGGACTGGGAACAACTGAAGCTTTCTTT. It is translated as CASSSAGLGTTEAFF. The genes are TRBV7-9 and TRBJ1-1; D remains unclear. V was shortened by 4 bases and J by 5 bases, with 17 bases between the two germline ends. CDR3 length equals 15 residues. The V gene's germline CDR1 is SEHNR and CDR2 FQNEAQ (reference sequence).

The V call is TRBV27, the J call TRBJ2-5, with 7 bases aligning to TRBD1. Germline trimming cut 2 bases from V and 7 bases from J; bases unmatched to any gene: 1. There are 12 residues in the CDR3. Germline V gives CDR1 MNHEY, CDR2 SMNVEV (reference sequence). The CDR3 is CASSLNRGTQYF. CDR3 nucleotides: TGTGCCAGCAGTTTAAACAGGGGGACCCAGTACTTC.